The T cell receptor (beta chain) described here comes from a study of OX40 agonist ivuxolimab in advanced cancers. The ends were cut back, 4 bases at V and 5 bases at J, with 16 bases in the middle. Germline V gene lookup returns CDR1 SGHNT and CDR2 YYREEE (reference sequence). This CDR3 is built from 15 residues. Here immunoSEQ multiplex PCR was the method, and the copy in TCRdb shows in-frame clones only, minus some. This table holds roughly 50,000 clones, approximately 91% found once. This chain joins TRBV5-4 and TRBJ2-1; maybe TRBD1 (5 bases). This clonotype was sampled from an adult with an advanced solid tumor such as melanoma, head and neck, liver or kidney cancer. This specimen consisted of CD4+ or CD8+ T cells sorted from blood, obtained in a trial of the OX40 agonist ivuxolimab. The chain's CDR3 is CASSDVGQTNNEQFF. CDR3 nucleotide sequence: TGTGCCAGCAGCGATGTAGGACAAACTAACAATGAGCAGTTCTTC.